The next 17 T cell receptor beta chains were all read from a single sample in a study of blood T cell repertoires in COVID-19. Assay: immunoSEQ multiplex PCR; the TCRdb copy retains only in-frame clones and omits some. The sample records about 120,000 clones, about 88% being singletons. Sequencing was performed on peripheral blood. Receptors originate from a woman aged 80 or over with acute or convalescent COVID-19.

The CDR3 reads CAGSSKGLLNQPQHF. CDR3 nucleotides: TGTGCCGGATCATCCAAGGGGCTGTTAAATCAGCCCCAGCATTTT. The chain carries TRBV28 and TRBJ1-5; D may be TRBD1 (5 bases). This CDR3 contains 15 residues. Trimming took 11 bases from V and 4 from J, leaving 21 bases between them. Germline CDR1 reads MDHEN; CDR2 reads SYDVKM.

The chain combines TRBV7-2 with TRBJ2-1; 8 nucleotides line up with TRBD2. The germline CDR1 and CDR2 sequences are SGHTA and FQGNSA. The V segment lost 1 base and the J segment 7 bases; nucleotides outside the gene matches: 15. CDR3 size: 18 residues. CDR3 sequence: CASSLVAILRGGKNEQFF. CDR3 DNA sequence: TGTGCCAGCAGCTTAGTAGCGATCTTACGGGGGGGCAAAAATGAGCAGTTCTTC.

This sequence joins TRBV5-1 and TRBJ1-1, with TRBD1 as a possible D gene (6 bases). This CDR3 is 15 amino acids long. The V end was cut by 3 bases, the J end by 4 bases, with 16 bases between. Germline V gene lookup returns CDR1 SGHRS and CDR2 YFSETQ. CDR3 loop: CASSSTTNRATEAFF. The CDR3 nucleotides read TGCGCCAGCAGCTCAACAACAAACAGGGCCACTGAAGCTTTCTTT. Based on the CDR3 plus reference TRBV5-1 and TRBJ1-1, the full variable domain is KAGVTQTPRYLIKTRGQQVTLSCSPISGHRSVSWYQQTPGQGLQFLFEYFSETQRNKGNFPGRFSGRQFSNSRSEMNVSTLELGDSALYLCASSSTTNRATEAFFGQGTRLTVV.

This sequence joins TRBV7-9 and TRBJ2-7; maybe TRBD2 (6 bases). V was trimmed by 8 bases and J by 5 bases, leaving 19 bases between them. CDR1 is SEHNR, CDR2 FQNEAQ, per germline (reference sequence). The CDR3 is made up of 14 amino acids. The CDR3 sequence is CASVKGLGIDEQYF. The CDR3 DNA reads as TGTGCCAGCGTAAAGGGACTGGGGATCGACGAGCAGTACTTC.

J is TRBJ1-6 and V is TRBV7-9; D remains unclear. Trimming shortened V by 1 base and J by 10 bases, and 11 bases separated the two germline ends. This CDR3 has 14 residues. In germline, CDR1 is SEHNR, CDR2 FQNEAQ (reference sequence). The CDR3 bases are TGTGCCAGCAGCTTAGTGGGAGGAGGATCACCCCTCCACTTT. Amino acids: CASSLVGGGSPLHF.

The chain recombines TRBV3-1 (or the pseudogene TRBV3-2) with TRBJ1-2; TRBD1 is a possible D gene (6 bases). CDR1 is LGHDT and CDR2 is YNNKEL in the germline V gene (reference sequence). CDR3 length: 11 residues. The ends were cut back, 2 bases at V and 11 bases at J, with 9 bases in the middle. The CDR3 here is CASSQTGFYTF. The CDR3 nucleotides read TGTGCCAGCAGCCAAACAGGGTTTTACACCTTC.

The table lists this clone with a few counts. The genes are TRBV3-1 (or the pseudogene TRBV3-2) and TRBJ2-1; TRBD2 agrees at 8 bases. Germline V gives CDR1 LGHDT, CDR2 YNNKEL (reference sequence). After removal of 1 base from V and 7 bases from J, the junction contained 12 bases not matched to a gene. The CDR3 has 17 residues. In nucleotides, the CDR3 is TGTGCCAGCAGCCAAGCGGGAGGGGGGAGGAGTTCGAATGAGCAGTTCTTC. Translating gives CASSQAGGGRSSNEQFF.

The chain carries TRBV27 and TRBJ2-5; 15 bases align to TRBD2. Germline-derived CDR1 and CDR2 are MNHEY and SMNVEV (reference sequence). This CDR3 region has 20 residues. V was pared by 0 bases and J by 0 bases, with 8 bases of the junction left unmatched. The CDR3 protein is CASSLSPPGLAGGNQETQYF. The CDR3 coding sequence is TGTGCCAGCAGTTTATCCCCTCCGGGACTAGCGGGGGGCAACCAAGAGACCCAGTACTTC.

The chain couples TRBV12-5 to TRBJ2-7, with no clear D. CDR1 and CDR2 (germline): LGHNT, FRNRAP. V gave up 0 bases and J gave up 0 bases, with 21 bases separating them. The CDR3 runs 19 residues. CDR3 loop: CASGLVRQPALFFSYEQYF. The CDR3 coding sequence is TGTGCTAGTGGTTTGGTGAGGCAACCAGCCTTATTTTTCTCCTACGAGCAGTACTTC.

The chain links TRBV29-1 to TRBJ1-2; D perhaps matches TRBD1 (5 bases). Trimming stripped 0 bases from V and 8 bases from J, with 19 bases between. Germline values: CDR1 SQVTM, CDR2 ANQGSEA. This CDR3 has 15 amino acids. The CDR3 DNA reads as TGCAGCGTTGAAGAGGCCCCAGGGTACCCAGGAGGCTACACCTTC. As protein: CSVEEAPGYPGGYTF. Full variable domain (remainder filled in from reference TRBV29-1 and TRBJ1-2): SAVISQKPSRDICQRGTSLTIQCQVDSQVTMMFWYRQQPGQSLTLIATANQGSEATYESGFVIDKFPISRPNLTFSTLTVSNMSPEDSSIYLCSVEEAPGYPGGYTFGSGTRLTVV.

Details on this clone: Within the sample, other DNA sequences also encode this same CDR3. J is TRBJ1-2 and V is TRBV3-1 (or the pseudogene TRBV3-2); 8 positions match TRBD1. CDR1 is LGHDT and CDR2 is YNNKEL in the germline V gene (reference sequence). There are 13 residues in the CDR3. After removal of 2 bases from V and 4 bases from J, the junction contained 0 bases not matched to a gene. Here the CDR3 DNA reads TGTGCCAGCAGCCAACAGGGGGCCTATGGCTACACCTTC. This translates into CASSQQGAYGYTF.

The rearrangement links TRBV19 to TRBJ2-7; unclear D gene. Trimming took 3 bases from V and 2 from J, leaving 14 bases between them. Germline V gene lookup returns CDR1 LNHDA and CDR2 SQIVND (reference sequence). The CDR3 consists of 15 residues. The CDR3 DNA reads TGTGCCAGTAGTATCTTCGCAGCGCAAACCTACGAGCAGTACTTC. This codes for CASSIFAAQTYEQYF.

The chain couples TRBV25-1 to TRBJ1-2, with D possibly TRBD1 on 5 matching bases. Per germline, CDR1 MGHDK and CDR2 SYGVNS. The CDR3 totals 15 residues. V was pared by 4 bases and J by 3 bases, with 15 bases between. CDR3 sequence: CASSARGGSHYGYTF. CDR3 in DNA: TGTGCCAGCAGTGCCCGGGGGGGATCCCACTATGGCTACACCTTC.

The genes are TRBV5-1 and TRBJ1-4, with D perhaps TRBD1 (5 bases). Looked up from germline, CDR1 is SGHRS and CDR2 is YFSETQ. The length of the CDR3 is 16 residues. The V and J ends lost 7 bases and 1 base respectively, with 17 bases between them. The CDR3 nucleotides read TGCGCCAGCGGAAACCAGGGTTCACTAACTAATGAAAAACTGTTTTTT. It codes for CASGNQGSLTNEKLFF.

The chain recombines TRBV7-9 with TRBJ2-1; D possibly corresponds to TRBD2 (6 bases). The CDR3 extends over 14 amino acids. The V gene lost 3 bases and the J gene lost 10 bases, with 16 bases spanning the gap. Germline V gives CDR1 SEHNR, CDR2 FQNEAQ (reference sequence). CDR3 residues: CASSFLTWAGEQFF. In DNA form, the CDR3 reads TGTGCCAGCAGCTTCCTGACTTGGGCGGGGGAGCAGTTCTTC.

This clone has more than one count but fewer than ten. This chain links TRBV7-2 with TRBJ1-1; possibly TRBD1 for D (5 bases). The CDR3 is 15 residues long. CDR1 is SGHTA and CDR2 is FQGNSA in the germline V gene. V was clipped by 1 base and J by 3 bases, with 12 bases between them. The CDR3 DNA reads as TGTGCCAGCAGCTTAGTCGGCGGGGGGGACACTGAAGCTTTCTTT. Its translation: CASSLVGGGDTEAFF.

This clone was seen a few times. CDR3: CASSLGQGIINEQFF. CDR3 nucleotides: TGTGCCAGCAGCTTAGGGCAGGGAATTATAAATGAGCAGTTCTTC. This chain connects TRBV7-6 to TRBJ2-1, with D tentatively TRBD1 (5 bases). Germline loops: CDR1 SGHVS, CDR2 FNYEAQ. The CDR3 has 15 amino acids. Trimming removed 1 base from V and 7 bases from J, with 14 bases in between.